The T cell receptor beta chain under discussion was sequenced for a study of shared clonotypes between healthy human individuals. V shed 6 bases and J shed 8 bases, with 19 bases lying between them. The CDR3 consists of 14 residues. CDR1 is MDHEN and CDR2 is SYDVKM in the germline V gene. Data came from immunoSEQ multiplex PCR; TCRdb stores just in-frame clones and leaves some out. The table records about 2 million clones, 90% to 95% of them present only once. This rearrangement joins TRBV28 to TRBJ1-2, with D possibly TRBD1 on 6 matching bases. This receptor was identified in a man between 18 and 35 years old in good health. Sequenced input: naive CD4+ T cells sorted from blood. As to subset: CD45RA+ positively selected. The CDR3 DNA reads as TGTGCCAGCAGCGGGGACACATCCTTTGTCGGCTACACCTTC. This codes for CASSGDTSFVGYTF.